Presented here are 8 T cell receptor beta chains from one specimen sequenced in a study of control samples from healthy donors and cancer patients. The repertoire was sequenced with immunoSEQ multiplex PCR; TCRdb's copy has only in-frame clones and lacks some. This sample carries 150,000 to 200,000 clones, almost 90% of them seen once, and the ten largest clones take over 1.5%. Source material: blood. The source of these receptors is a man aged 18 to 35 in good health.

In the case of this clone: At one end, the junction sequence differs from germline, possibly due to a read error. The chain employs TRBV28 and TRBJ2-7; D tentatively fits TRBD1 or TRBD2 (6 bases each). The CDR3 is 11 residues long. From germline, CDR1 is MDHEN and CDR2 SYDVKM. The CDR3 protein is CVAGGDKVRDF. Here the CDR3 DNA reads TGTGTGGCGGGCGGGGACAAGGTCCGTGACTTC.

The chain combines TRBV7-9 with TRBJ1-1, with 7 bases matching TRBD1. Unmatched junction bases numbered 6, after V lost 4 bases and J lost 1 base. The CDR3 sequence is 15 residues long. In germline, CDR1 is SEHNR, CDR2 FQNEAQ (reference sequence). CDR3 DNA sequence: TGTGCCAGCAGCTCCCACAGGGGAACGAACACTGAAGCTTTCTTT. Its translation is CASSSHRGTNTEAFF.

The gene calls are TRBV15 and TRBJ2-5; TRBD2 agrees at 13 bases. Trimming at V came to 5 bases and at J to 5 bases, leaving 17 bases not matched to a gene. Germline V CDR1 and CDR2: LNHNV, YYDKDF (reference sequence). CDR3 length equals 19 residues. The CDR3 sequence is CATSAQRGGTSGVRETQYF. CDR3 nucleotide sequence: TGTGCCACCAGCGCTCAAAGAGGAGGGACTAGCGGGGTGAGGGAGACCCAGTACTTC. The full variable domain, completed using reference TRBV15 and TRBJ2-5, is DAMVIQNPRYQVTQFGKPVTLSCSQTLNHNVMYWYQQKSSQAPKLLFHYYDKDFNNEADTPDNFQSRRPNTSFCFLDIRSPGLGDTAMYLCATSAQRGGTSGVRETQYFGPGTRLLVL.

This clone has only one observation. This chain connects TRBV30 to TRBJ1-5; D not resolved. V was shortened by 0 bases and J by 2 bases, with 11 bases between the two germline ends. The CDR3 contains 15 residues. Per germline, CDR1 GTSNPN and CDR2 SVGIG (reference sequence). The CDR3 here is CAWSVDGGRNQPQHF. CDR3 DNA: TGTGCCTGGAGTGTGGACGGAGGGCGCAATCAGCCCCAGCATTTT.

The V gene is TRBV6-1, the J gene TRBJ2-2; D is perhaps TRBD2 (6 bases). Germline V gene lookup returns CDR1 MNHNS and CDR2 SASEGT. The CDR3 is 16 amino acids. The V end lost 4 bases, the J end lost 5 bases, and 17 bases lay between the germline ends. This CDR3 is CASSGTVVGLTGELFF. CDR3 nucleotide sequence: TGTGCCAGCAGTGGAACCGTGGTAGGACTAACCGGGGAGCTGTTTTTT.

J is TRBJ2-3 and V is TRBV27; maybe TRBD2 (6 bases). CDR1 and CDR2 from the germline V gene are MNHEY and SMNVEV (reference sequence). This CDR3 is 17 amino acids long. With 3 bases removed from V and 0 bases from J, the gap between germline ends came to 16 bases. The CDR3 nucleotides are TGTGCCAGCAGTTTCCGCCCCCCGGGGAGGAGCACAGATACGCAGTATTTT. Translation: CASSFRPPGRSTDTQYF.

This rearrangement joins TRBV11-3 to TRBJ1-5; D gene ambiguous. CDR3 length: 16 amino acids. Germline CDR1 reads SGHNT; CDR2 reads YENEEA. V lost 2 bases and J lost 1, with 12 bases in between. Here the CDR3 reads CASSLRATLSNQPQHF. The CDR3 nucleotides are TGTGCCAGCAGCTTACGGGCCACACTGAGCAATCAGCCCCAGCATTTT.

This chain connects TRBV7-2 to TRBJ1-6; no firm D call. Looked up from germline, CDR1 is SGHTA and CDR2 is FQGNSA. V was clipped by 5 bases and J by 7 bases, with 18 bases between them. The CDR3 has 16 amino acids. CDR3 coding DNA: TGTGCCAGCAGCCCAACCTTCGGGTTTTCCAATTCACCCCTCCACTTT. Protein: CASSPTFGFSNSPLHF. The full variable domain, rest sourced from reference TRBV7-2 and TRBJ1-6, is GAGVSQSPSNKVTEKGKDVELRCDPISGHTALYWYRQSLGQGLEFLIYFQGNSAPDKSGLPSDRFSAERTGGSVSTLTIQRTQQEDSAVYLCASSPTFGFSNSPLHFGNGTRLTVT.